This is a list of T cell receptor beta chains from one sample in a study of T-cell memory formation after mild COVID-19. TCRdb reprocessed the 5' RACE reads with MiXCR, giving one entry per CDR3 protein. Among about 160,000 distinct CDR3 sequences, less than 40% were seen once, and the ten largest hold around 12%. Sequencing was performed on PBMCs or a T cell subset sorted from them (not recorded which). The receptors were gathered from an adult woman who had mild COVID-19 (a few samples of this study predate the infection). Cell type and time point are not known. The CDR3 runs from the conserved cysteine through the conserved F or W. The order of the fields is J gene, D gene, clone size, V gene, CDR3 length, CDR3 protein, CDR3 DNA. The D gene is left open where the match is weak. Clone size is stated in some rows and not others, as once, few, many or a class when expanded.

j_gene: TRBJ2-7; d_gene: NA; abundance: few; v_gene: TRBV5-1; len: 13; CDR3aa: CASSFGGHYEQYF; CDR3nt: TGCGCCAGCAGCTTTGGCGGACACTACGAGCAGTACTTC
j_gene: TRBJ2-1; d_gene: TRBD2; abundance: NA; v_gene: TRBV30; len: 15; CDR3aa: CAWSVLAGEHNEQFF; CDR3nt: TGTGCCTGGAGTGTATTGGCGGGAGAGCACAATGAGCAGTTCTTC
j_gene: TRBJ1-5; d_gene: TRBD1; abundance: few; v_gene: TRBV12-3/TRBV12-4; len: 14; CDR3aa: CASSERDRYQPQHF; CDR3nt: TGTGCCAGCAGTGAGCGGGACAGGTATCAGCCCCAGCATTTT
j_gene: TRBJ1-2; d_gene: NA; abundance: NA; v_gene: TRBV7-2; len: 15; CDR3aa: CASSLGHQANYGYTF; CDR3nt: TGTGCCAGCAGCTTAGGACACCAAGCTAACTATGGCTACACCTTC
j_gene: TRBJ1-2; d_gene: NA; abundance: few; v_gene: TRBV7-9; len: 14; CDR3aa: CASSLVAGLDGYTF; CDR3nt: TGTGCCAGCAGCTTAGTAGCAGGGCTCGATGGCTACACCTTC
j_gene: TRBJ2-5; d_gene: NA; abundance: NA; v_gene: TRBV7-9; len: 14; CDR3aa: CASSLTPAKETQYF; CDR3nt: TGTGCCAGCAGCTTAACTCCAGCTAAAGAGACCCAGTACTTC
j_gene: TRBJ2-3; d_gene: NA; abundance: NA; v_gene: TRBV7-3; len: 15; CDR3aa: CASSPGQRFTDTQYF; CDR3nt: TGTGCCAGCAGCCCCGGTCAGCGGTTCACAGATACGCAGTATTTT
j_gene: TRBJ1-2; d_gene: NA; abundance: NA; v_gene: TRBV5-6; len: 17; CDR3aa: CASSLDTGWGANYGYTF; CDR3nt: TGTGCCAGCAGCTTGGATACAGGGTGGGGGGCTAACTATGGCTACACCTTC
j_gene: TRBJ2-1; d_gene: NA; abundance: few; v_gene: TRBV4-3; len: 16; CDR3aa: CASSQEVSGPYNEQFF; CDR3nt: TGCGCCAGCAGCCAAGAGGTCAGCGGCCCCTACAATGAGCAGTTCTTC
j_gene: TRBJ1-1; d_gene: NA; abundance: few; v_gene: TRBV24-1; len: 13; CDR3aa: CATRIGMNTEAFF; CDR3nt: TGTGCCACCCGTATCGGGATGAACACTGAAGCTTTCTTT
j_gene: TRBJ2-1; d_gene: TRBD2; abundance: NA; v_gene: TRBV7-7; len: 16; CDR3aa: CASSPSGGASYNEQFF; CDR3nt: TGTGCCAGCAGCCCCAGCGGGGGGGCGTCCTACAATGAGCAGTTCTTC
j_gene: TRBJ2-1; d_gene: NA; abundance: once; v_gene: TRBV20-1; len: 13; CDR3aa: CSARASSYNEQFF; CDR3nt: TGCAGTGCACGGGCTAGCTCCTACAATGAGCAGTTCTTC
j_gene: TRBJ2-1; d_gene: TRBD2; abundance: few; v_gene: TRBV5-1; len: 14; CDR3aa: CASSTGTSENEQFF; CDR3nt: TGCGCCAGCAGCACCGGGACTAGCGAAAATGAGCAGTTCTTC
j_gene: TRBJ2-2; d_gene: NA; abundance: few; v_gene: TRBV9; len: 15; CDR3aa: CASSVGGAPTGELFF; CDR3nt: TGTGCCAGCAGCGTAGGCGGGGCACCCACCGGGGAGCTGTTTTTT
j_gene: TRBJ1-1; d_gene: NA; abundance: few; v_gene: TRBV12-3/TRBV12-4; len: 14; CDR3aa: CASRPTRDNTEAFF; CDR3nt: TGTGCCAGCAGACCTACCAGAGATAACACTGAAGCTTTCTTT
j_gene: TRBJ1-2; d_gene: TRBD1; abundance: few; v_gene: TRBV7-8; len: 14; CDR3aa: CASSFTQGAYGYTF; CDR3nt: TGTGCCAGCAGCTTTACACAGGGGGCCTATGGCTACACCTTC
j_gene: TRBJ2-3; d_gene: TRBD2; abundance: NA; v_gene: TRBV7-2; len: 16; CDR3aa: CASSGINSGGTDTQYF; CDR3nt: TGTGCCAGCAGTGGGATAAACAGCGGGGGCACAGATACGCAGTATTTT
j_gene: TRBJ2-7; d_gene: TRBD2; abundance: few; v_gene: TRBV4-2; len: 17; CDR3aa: CASSQDLLTSGSYEQYF; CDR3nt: TGTGCCAGCAGCCAAGATCTCCTGACTAGCGGGAGCTACGAGCAGTACTTC
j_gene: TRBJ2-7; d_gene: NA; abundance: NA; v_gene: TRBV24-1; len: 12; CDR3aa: CATSDPGSPQYF; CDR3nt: TGTGCCACCAGTGACCCCGGGAGTCCGCAGTACTTC
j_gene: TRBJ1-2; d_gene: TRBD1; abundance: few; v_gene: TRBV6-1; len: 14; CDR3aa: CASSFEQGASGYTF; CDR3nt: TGTGCCAGCAGTTTCGAACAGGGGGCGAGCGGCTACACCTTC
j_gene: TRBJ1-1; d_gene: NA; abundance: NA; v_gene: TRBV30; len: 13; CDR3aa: CAWSGGWRTEAFF; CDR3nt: TGTGCCTGGAGTGGCGGGTGGAGGACTGAAGCTTTCTTT
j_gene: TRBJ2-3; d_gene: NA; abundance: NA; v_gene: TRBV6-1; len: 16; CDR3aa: CASSGQSIWGTDTQYF; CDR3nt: TGTGCCAGCAGCGGACAGTCCATCTGGGGCACAGATACGCAGTATTTT
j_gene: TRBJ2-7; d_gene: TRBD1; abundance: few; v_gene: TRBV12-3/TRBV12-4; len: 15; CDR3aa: CASSRTGQGGVEQYF; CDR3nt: TGTGCCAGCAGCCGCACGGGACAGGGTGGGGTCGAGCAGTACTTC
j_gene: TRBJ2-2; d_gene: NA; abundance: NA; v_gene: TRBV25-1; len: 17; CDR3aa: CASSESPRPRGTGELFF; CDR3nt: TGTGCCAGCAGTGAATCCCCACGCCCGAGAGGTACCGGGGAGCTGTTTTTT
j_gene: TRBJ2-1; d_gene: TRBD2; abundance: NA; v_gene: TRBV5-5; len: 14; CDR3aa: CASSLTSQNNEQFF; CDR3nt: TGTGCCAGCAGTCTGACTAGCCAGAACAATGAGCAGTTCTTC
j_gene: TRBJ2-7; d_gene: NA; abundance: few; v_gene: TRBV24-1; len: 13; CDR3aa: CATSENQWGEQYF; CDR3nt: TGTGCCACCAGTGAAAACCAATGGGGCGAGCAGTACTTC
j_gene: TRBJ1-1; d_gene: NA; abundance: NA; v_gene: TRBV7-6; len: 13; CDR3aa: CASSPRTGYEAFF; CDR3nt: TGTGCCAGCAGCCCTCGGACCGGATATGAAGCTTTCTTT
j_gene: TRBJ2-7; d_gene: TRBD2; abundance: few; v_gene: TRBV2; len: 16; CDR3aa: CASSARLAGGRDEQYF; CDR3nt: TGTGCCAGCAGTGCGCGACTAGCGGGGGGGCGGGACGAGCAGTACTTC
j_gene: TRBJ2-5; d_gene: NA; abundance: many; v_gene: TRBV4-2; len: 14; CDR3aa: CASSQEAGQETQYF; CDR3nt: TGTGCCAGCAGCCAAGAGGCAGGCCAAGAGACCCAGTACTTC
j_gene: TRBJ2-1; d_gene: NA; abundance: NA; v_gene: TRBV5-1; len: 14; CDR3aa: CASSLLGGKYEQFF; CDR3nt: TGCGCCAGCAGCTTGCTTGGCGGGAAGTATGAGCAGTTCTTC
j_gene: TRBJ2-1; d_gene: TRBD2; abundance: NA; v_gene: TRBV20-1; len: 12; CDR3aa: CSAPSAGDEQFF; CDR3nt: TGCAGTGCTCCCTCAGCGGGAGATGAGCAGTTCTTC
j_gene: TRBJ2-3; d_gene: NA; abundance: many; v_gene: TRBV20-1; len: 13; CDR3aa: CSARNQDTDTQYF; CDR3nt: TGCAGTGCTAGAAATCAGGACACAGATACGCAGTATTTT
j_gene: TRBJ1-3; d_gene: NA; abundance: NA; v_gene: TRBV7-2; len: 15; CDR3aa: CASSSGPYSGNTIYF; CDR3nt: TGTGCCAGCAGCTCCGGCCCCTACTCTGGAAACACCATATATTTT
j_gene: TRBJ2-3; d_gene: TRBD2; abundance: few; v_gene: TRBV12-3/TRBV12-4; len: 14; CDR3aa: CASTLAGGADTQYF; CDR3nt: TGTGCCAGCACACTAGCGGGAGGAGCAGATACGCAGTATTTT
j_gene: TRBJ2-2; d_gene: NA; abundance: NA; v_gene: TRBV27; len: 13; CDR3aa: CATGTGGAGELFF; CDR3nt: TGTGCCACCGGGACCGGAGGAGCGGGGGAGCTGTTTTTT
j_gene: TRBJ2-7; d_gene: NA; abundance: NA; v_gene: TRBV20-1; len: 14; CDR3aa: CSASYLDSPYEQYF; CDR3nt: TGCAGTGCTTCTTACCTCGACAGCCCCTACGAGCAGTACTTC
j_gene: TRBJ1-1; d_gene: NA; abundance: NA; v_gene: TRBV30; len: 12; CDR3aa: CAWSFRNTEAFF; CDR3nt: TGTGCCTGGAGTTTCAGGAACACTGAAGCTTTCTTT
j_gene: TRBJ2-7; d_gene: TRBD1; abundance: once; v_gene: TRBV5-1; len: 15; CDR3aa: CASSFPGTGHYEQYF; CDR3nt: TGCGCCAGCAGCTTCCCCGGGACAGGGCACTACGAGCAGTACTTC
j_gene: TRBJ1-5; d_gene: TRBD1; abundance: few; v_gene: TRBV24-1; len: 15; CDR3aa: CATSDRGTGNQPQHF; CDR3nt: TGTGCCACCAGTGATCGCGGGACAGGCAATCAGCCCCAGCATTTT
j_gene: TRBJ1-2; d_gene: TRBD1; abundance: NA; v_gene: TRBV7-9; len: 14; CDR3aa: CASSARQGIEGYTF; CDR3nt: TGTGCCAGCAGCGCCCGACAGGGTATAGAGGGCTACACCTTC
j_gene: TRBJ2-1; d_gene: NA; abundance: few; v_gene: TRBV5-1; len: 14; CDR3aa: CASSYRTENNEQFF; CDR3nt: TGCGCCAGCAGCTACCGGACAGAAAACAATGAGCAGTTCTTC
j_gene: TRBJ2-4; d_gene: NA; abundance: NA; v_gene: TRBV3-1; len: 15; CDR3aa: CASSQDLHLENIQYF; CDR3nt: TGTGCCAGCAGCCAAGATCTTCACTTGGAAAACATTCAGTACTTC
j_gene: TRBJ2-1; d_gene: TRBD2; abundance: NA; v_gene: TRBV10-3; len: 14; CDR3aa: CATQGSGGAREQFF; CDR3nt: TGTGCCACCCAGGGTAGCGGGGGGGCCCGTGAGCAGTTCTTC
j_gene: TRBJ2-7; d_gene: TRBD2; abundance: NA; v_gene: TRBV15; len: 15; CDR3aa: CATSRISGRLDEQYF; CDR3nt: TGTGCCACCAGCAGAATTAGCGGGAGATTGGACGAGCAGTACTTC
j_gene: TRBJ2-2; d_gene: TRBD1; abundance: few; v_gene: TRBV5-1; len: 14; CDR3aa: CASSPGTGAGELFF; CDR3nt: TGCGCCAGCAGCCCGGGGACAGGGGCCGGGGAGCTGTTTTTT
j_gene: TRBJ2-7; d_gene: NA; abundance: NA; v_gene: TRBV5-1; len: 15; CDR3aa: CASSPSGGLGYEQYF; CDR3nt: TGCGCCAGCAGCCCCTCTGGCGGGCTCGGGTACGAGCAGTACTTC
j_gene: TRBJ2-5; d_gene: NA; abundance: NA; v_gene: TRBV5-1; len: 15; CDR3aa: CASSLGPDRGETQYF; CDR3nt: TGCGCCAGCAGCTTGGGTCCGGACAGAGGGGAGACCCAGTACTTC
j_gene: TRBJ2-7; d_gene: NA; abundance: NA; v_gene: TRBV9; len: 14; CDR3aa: CASSARISSYEQYF; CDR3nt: TGTGCCAGCAGCGCCAGGATTAGCTCCTACGAGCAGTACTTC
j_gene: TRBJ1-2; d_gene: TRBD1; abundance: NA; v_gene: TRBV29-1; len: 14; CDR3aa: CSVERTGTNYGYTF; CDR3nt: TGCAGCGTTGAGAGGACAGGGACTAACTATGGCTACACCTTC
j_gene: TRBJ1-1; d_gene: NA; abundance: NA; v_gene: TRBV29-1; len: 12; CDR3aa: CSAANLNTEAFF; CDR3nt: TGCAGCGCCGCGAACCTGAACACTGAAGCTTTCTTT
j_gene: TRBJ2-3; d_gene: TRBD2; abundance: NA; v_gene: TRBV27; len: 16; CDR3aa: CASSLQVAGGTDTQYF; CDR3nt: TGTGCCAGCAGTTTACAAGTAGCGGGGGGCACAGATACGCAGTATTTT
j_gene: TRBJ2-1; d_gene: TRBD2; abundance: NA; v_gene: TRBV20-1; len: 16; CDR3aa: CSARSLAGGVYNEQFF; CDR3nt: TGCAGTGCTAGAAGTCTAGCGGGGGGAGTCTACAATGAGCAGTTCTTC
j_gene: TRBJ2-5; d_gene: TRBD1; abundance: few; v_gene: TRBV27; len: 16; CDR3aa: CASSLARTGPREAQYF; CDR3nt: TGTGCCAGCAGTTTAGCTCGGACAGGACCAAGAGAGGCCCAGTACTTC
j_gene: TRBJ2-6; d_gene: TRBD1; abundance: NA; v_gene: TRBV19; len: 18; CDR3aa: CASSGGTGPFSGANVLTF; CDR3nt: TGTGCCAGTAGTGGAGGGACAGGACCATTCTCTGGGGCCAACGTCCTGACTTTC
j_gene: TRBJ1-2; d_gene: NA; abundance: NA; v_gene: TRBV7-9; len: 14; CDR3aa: CASSLGRTPYGYTF; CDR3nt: TGTGCCAGCAGCTTAGGCAGGACCCCCTATGGCTACACCTTC
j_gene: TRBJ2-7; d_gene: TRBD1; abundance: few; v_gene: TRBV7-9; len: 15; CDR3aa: CASSPRDRSSYEQYF; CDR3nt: TGTGCCAGCAGCCCCCGGGACAGGAGCTCCTACGAGCAGTACTTC
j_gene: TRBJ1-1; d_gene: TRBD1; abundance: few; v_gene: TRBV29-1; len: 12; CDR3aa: CSAGTANTEAFF; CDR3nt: TGCAGCGCCGGGACAGCCAACACTGAAGCTTTCTTT
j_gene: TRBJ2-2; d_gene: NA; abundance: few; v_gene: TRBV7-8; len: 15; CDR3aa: CASSLVVVNTGELFF; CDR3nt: TGTGCCAGCAGCTTAGTTGTAGTAAACACCGGGGAGCTGTTTTTT
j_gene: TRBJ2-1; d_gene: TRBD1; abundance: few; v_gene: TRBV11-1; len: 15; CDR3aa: CASSPRQGGYNEQFF; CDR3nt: TGTGCCAGCAGCCCGAGACAGGGCGGATACAATGAGCAGTTCTTC